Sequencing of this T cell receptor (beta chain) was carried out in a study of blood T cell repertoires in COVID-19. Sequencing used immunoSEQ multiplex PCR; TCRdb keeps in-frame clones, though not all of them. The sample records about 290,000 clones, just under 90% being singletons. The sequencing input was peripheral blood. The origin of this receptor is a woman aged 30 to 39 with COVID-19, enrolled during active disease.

This CDR3 is CSVTNVGGNYGYTF. The DNA for the CDR3 is TGCAGCGTTACGAACGTTGGCGGCAACTATGGCTACACCTTC. V is TRBV29-1 and J is TRBJ1-2, with D unclear. Per the germline V gene, CDR1 is SQVTM and CDR2 is ANQGSEA. The CDR3 has 14 amino acids. Trimming took off 5 bases at V and 2 bases at J, with 15 bases between the two ends. The variable domain in full, completed from reference TRBV29-1 and TRBJ1-2, reads SAVISQKPSRDICQRGTSLTIQCQVDSQVTMMFWYRQQPGQSLTLIATANQGSEATYESGFVIDKFPISRPNLTFSTLTVSNMSPEDSSIYLCSVTNVGGNYGYTFGSGTRLTVV.